This T cell receptor (beta chain) stems from a study of response to subunit inactivated influenza vaccine. TCRdb recomputed calls from the RT-PCR reads with MiXCR, one row per CDR3 protein. The sample yields hundreds of thousands of distinct CDR3 sequences, approximately 14% seen once. V was cut by 1 base and J by 9 bases, with 16 bases left in between. The CDR3 is made up of 14 amino acids. The germline V gene has CDR1 SGHVS and CDR2 FNYEAQ. Study observations and caveats: The authors proposed limited new T cell recruitment per seasonal influenza vaccination.

Note on this clonotype: As yet, its antigen is unknown.

The receptor comes from a man in his fifties or sixties who received an inactivated influenza vaccine. The sequencing used PBMCs from blood, collected about 14 days before vaccination. This rearrangement joins TRBV7-6 to TRBJ2-7; a possible D gene is TRBD1 (5 bases). DNA for the CDR3: TGTGCCAGCAGCTTAGGGCTAGGGGAAGTAGGGCAGTACTTC. Encoded protein: CASSLGLGEVGQYF.